These 2 T cell receptor beta chains originate from one sample sequenced in a study of CD8 T cells in ankylosing spondylitis. Findings and limits, study-wide: One TCR beta motif, made up of about 8 highly homologous variants, appeared characteristic of ankylosing spondylitis blood.

Antigens for these TCRs are unknown. Each CDR3 protein is one row after TCRdb ran MiXCR on the 5' RACE reads. The profile shows 220,000 or so distinct CDR3 sequences, roughly 18% of them singletons. The sample was blood, either unsorted or a sorted T cell fraction (not recorded which). The receptors were sampled from a male donor with ankylosing spondylitis.

J is TRBJ2-7 and V is TRBV20-1; tentative D call: TRBD1 (5 bases). V was shortened by 1 base and J by 4 bases, with 14 bases between the two germline ends. The CDR3 consists of 14 residues. The germline CDR1 and CDR2 sequences are DFQATT and SNEGSKA (reference sequence). CDR3 loop: CSARATTVEYEQYF. The DNA for the CDR3 is TGCAGTGCTAGAGCAACGACAGTAGAGTACGAGCAGTACTTC.

The sample holds many counts of this clonotype. The V call is TRBV4-1, the J call TRBJ2-5; no clear D. CDR1 and CDR2 from the germline V gene are MGHRA and YSYEKL. V was trimmed by 2 bases and J by 0 bases, leaving 10 bases between them. The CDR3 is 15 amino acids. CDR3 sequence reads: CASSQFTDYQETQYF. The CDR3 DNA reads as TGCGCCAGCAGCCAATTTACTGACTACCAAGAGACCCAGTACTTC.